A selection of T cell receptor beta chains follows, all from one sample in a study of spatial heterogeneity in lung cancer. One entry per CDR3 protein, called by TCRdb with MiXCR from the 5' RACE reads. The sample consists of under 35,000 distinct CDR3 sequences, approximately 5.1% of them appearing once. The specimen comprised PBMCs, sampled at follow-up. All receptors derive from a female donor with early-stage non-small cell lung cancer. Both conserved end residues are part of each CDR3. Each record gives: V gene, clone size, D gene, J gene, CDR3 DNA, CDR3 protein. D genes are given only for firm matches. Size tells how often a clone was seen (once, few, many) or the class of an expanded clone, and some rows leave it out.

v_gene: TRBV5-5
abundance: many
d_gene: NA
j_gene: TRBJ2-7
CDR3nt: TGTGCCAGCAGCTTAAGGGGGGCCTACGAGCAGTACTTC
CDR3aa: CASSLRGAYEQYF

v_gene: TRBV9
abundance: many
d_gene: NA
j_gene: TRBJ1-1
CDR3nt: TGTGCCAGCAGCCCCGACCCAGACATGAACACTGAAGCTTTCTTT
CDR3aa: CASSPDPDMNTEAFF

v_gene: TRBV3-1
abundance: NA
d_gene: TRBD1
j_gene: TRBJ2-2
CDR3nt: TGTGCCAGCAGCCGGGACAGTACTGAGCTGTTTTTT
CDR3aa: CASSRDSTELFF

v_gene: TRBV29-1
abundance: many
d_gene: NA
j_gene: TRBJ2-1
CDR3nt: TGCAGCGTTGGCAGACGGGACCGAGCCTACAATGAGCAGTTCTTC
CDR3aa: CSVGRRDRAYNEQFF

v_gene: TRBV9
abundance: many
d_gene: TRBD2
j_gene: TRBJ2-1
CDR3nt: TGTGCCAGCACCCCCGGGGGGACCCTAAACAATGAGCAGTTCTTC
CDR3aa: CASTPGGTLNNEQFF

v_gene: TRBV9
abundance: medium-sized
d_gene: NA
j_gene: TRBJ2-4
CDR3nt: TGTGCCAGCAGCACTCAGGACGGCGGGAACGTGAACATTCAGTACTTC
CDR3aa: CASSTQDGGNVNIQYF

v_gene: TRBV30
abundance: many
d_gene: NA
j_gene: TRBJ1-5
CDR3nt: TGTGCCTGGAGTGTAAGCCGCGGACCTTATAGCAATCAGCCCCAGCATTTT
CDR3aa: CAWSVSRGPYSNQPQHF

v_gene: TRBV18
abundance: many
d_gene: NA
j_gene: TRBJ1-6
CDR3nt: TGTGCCAGCTCGCCTACAGGGAACGTCAATTCACCCCTCCACTTT
CDR3aa: CASSPTGNVNSPLHF

v_gene: TRBV5-6
abundance: NA
d_gene: NA
j_gene: TRBJ2-6
CDR3nt: TGTGCCAGCAGCTTGGTAGGGTTTGGGGCCAACGTCCTGACTTTC
CDR3aa: CASSLVGFGANVLTF

v_gene: TRBV2
abundance: many
d_gene: NA
j_gene: TRBJ1-5
CDR3nt: TGTGCCAGCGGAACGACTAGGGGGTATAGCAATCAGCCCCAGCATTTT
CDR3aa: CASGTTRGYSNQPQHF

v_gene: TRBV4-3
abundance: many
d_gene: NA
j_gene: TRBJ2-4
CDR3nt: TGCGCCAGCAGCCAATCCCCCGTTCCAGGCGGAGCCAAAAACATTCAGTACTTC
CDR3aa: CASSQSPVPGGAKNIQYF

v_gene: TRBV6-1
abundance: once
d_gene: NA
j_gene: TRBJ2-1
CDR3nt: TGTGCCAGCAGTGAAATGCTAGTAGCCAACAATGAGCAGTTCTTC
CDR3aa: CASSEMLVANNEQFF

v_gene: TRBV20-1
abundance: many
d_gene: NA
j_gene: TRBJ1-6
CDR3nt: TGCAGTGCTAGGCTCAGGGGTAATTCACCCCTCCACTTT
CDR3aa: CSARLRGNSPLHF

v_gene: TRBV7-2
abundance: few
d_gene: NA
j_gene: TRBJ1-3
CDR3nt: TGTGCCAGCAGCACGCACCGACAGGCCTTCTCTGGAAACACCATATATTTT
CDR3aa: CASSTHRQAFSGNTIYF

v_gene: TRBV20-1
abundance: few
d_gene: NA
j_gene: TRBJ1-1
CDR3nt: TGCAGTGCTCTCGTACCCCCCGGGGGAGCTTTCTTT
CDR3aa: CSALVPPGGAFF

v_gene: TRBV10-3
abundance: many
d_gene: NA
j_gene: TRBJ2-7
CDR3nt: TGTGCCACTACGACAGGGGGCCGTGGTGCGGGAGGGTACGAGCAGTACTTC
CDR3aa: CATTTGGRGAGGYEQYF

v_gene: TRBV18
abundance: many
d_gene: TRBD1
j_gene: TRBJ2-7
CDR3nt: TGTGCCAGCTCACCTCTTCCGACAGGGAAAGGCTACGAGCAGTACTTC
CDR3aa: CASSPLPTGKGYEQYF

v_gene: TRBV7-9
abundance: many
d_gene: NA
j_gene: TRBJ2-7
CDR3nt: TGTGCCAGCAGCCCACAGGACTTACTCTACGAGCAGTACTTC
CDR3aa: CASSPQDLLYEQYF

v_gene: TRBV5-1
abundance: many
d_gene: TRBD1
j_gene: TRBJ2-2
CDR3nt: TGCGCCAGCAGCCCGGGACAGGGGGAGCTGTTTTTT
CDR3aa: CASSPGQGELFF

v_gene: TRBV6-2/TRBV6-3
abundance: many
d_gene: NA
j_gene: TRBJ1-5
CDR3nt: TGTGCCAGCAGAGCCGACTATAGCAATCAGCCCCAGCATTTT
CDR3aa: CASRADYSNQPQHF

v_gene: TRBV6-5
abundance: few
d_gene: NA
j_gene: TRBJ2-1
CDR3nt: TGTGCCAGCCGTCTAACAGCGAGCTCCTACAATGAGCAGTTCTTC
CDR3aa: CASRLTASSYNEQFF

v_gene: TRBV12-3/TRBV12-4
abundance: few
d_gene: TRBD1
j_gene: TRBJ2-1
CDR3nt: TGTGCCAGCAGTGACAACGGACAGGGGAACTCCTACAATGAGCAGTTCTTC
CDR3aa: CASSDNGQGNSYNEQFF

v_gene: TRBV5-4
abundance: many
d_gene: NA
j_gene: TRBJ2-1
CDR3nt: TGTGCCAGCAGCTTGGATGGGGTTGGTGTGCGATACAATGAGCAGTTCTTC
CDR3aa: CASSLDGVGVRYNEQFF

v_gene: TRBV10-3
abundance: many
d_gene: NA
j_gene: TRBJ2-6
CDR3nt: TGTGCCATCAGTGATTTCGGAACAGCTTACTCTGGGGCCAACGTCCTGACTTTC
CDR3aa: CAISDFGTAYSGANVLTF